The rows below give T cell receptor beta chains drawn from one sample of a study of T cells in Graves' hyperthyroidism and ophthalmopathy. MiXCR, applied by TCRdb to the multiplex PCR reads, yields one record per CDR3 protein. The sample has over 250,000 distinct CDR3 sequences; 20% to 30% are singletons. The source material was blood. Source of these receptors: a man aged 35 to 55 with Graves' hyperthyroidism that later progressed to Graves' ophthalmopathy. CDR3s include the opening cysteine and the closing phenylalanine or tryptophan. Each record gives: CDR3 protein, J gene, V gene.

cdr3_aa: CASSLIYRGHYEQYF
j_call: TRBJ2-7
v_call: TRBV7-3

cdr3_aa: CASSVLNYGYTF
j_call: TRBJ1-2
v_call: TRBV10-1

cdr3_aa: CAWSPEGLGELFF
j_call: TRBJ2-2
v_call: TRBV30

cdr3_aa: CAISDGSAGGGYEQYF
j_call: TRBJ2-7
v_call: TRBV10-3

cdr3_aa: CSAGQGSSRYGYTF
j_call: TRBJ1-2
v_call: TRBV29-1

cdr3_aa: CASSLHGTSGNEQFF
j_call: TRBJ2-1
v_call: TRBV5-1

cdr3_aa: CASSLSFRARGGTQYF
j_call: TRBJ2-5
v_call: TRBV28

cdr3_aa: CSGQGSGETQYF
j_call: TRBJ2-5
v_call: TRBV29-1

cdr3_aa: CASRATGTGNYGYTF
j_call: TRBJ1-2
v_call: TRBV12-3/TRBV12-4

cdr3_aa: CASTPSGRAGETQYF
j_call: TRBJ2-5
v_call: TRBV2

cdr3_aa: CASSFRLFDSDAYEQYF
j_call: TRBJ2-7
v_call: TRBV28

cdr3_aa: CASTDRAGPPEAFF
j_call: TRBJ1-1
v_call: TRBV6-1

cdr3_aa: CASRGTGDSPLHF
j_call: TRBJ1-6
v_call: TRBV2